The clone carrying this T cell receptor (beta chain) came up a few times. What it binds is unknown. This clone may be a read error of a much larger clone one base away. This sample's RNA came from whole unsorted tissue. This non-tumor lung sample came from over 3 cm beyond the tumor edge. These data are taken from a study of tumor and adjacent non-tumor tissue in lung cancer. Study-wide context: Around 4.4 million productive TCRbeta reads were obtained per sample on average. Overall study findings and caveats: TCR diversity was significantly greater in tumor than normal lung tissue. Top 100 clones took a larger repertoire share in normal lung.

V was cut by 2 bases and J by 1 base, with 11 bases left in between. Germline lookup yields CDR1 MNHEY and CDR2 SVGAGI. The CDR3 has 15 amino acids. The library came from three nested PCR rounds adapted from ARM-PCR protocols. Each CDR3 protein gets one entry after TCRdb re-called the multiplex PCR reads with MiXCR. The sample carries some 95,000 distinct CDR3 sequences, 80% recorded once. Sequencing input: distant non-tumor lung tissue. The chain employs TRBV6-5 and TRBJ1-1; D is perhaps TRBD1 (5 bases). The source is a man in his 60s with small cell lung cancer. The CDR3 protein is CASSYPGSRNTEAFF. As DNA, the CDR3 is TGTGCCAGCAGTTACCCAGGGAGCAGGAACACTGAAGCTTTCTTT.